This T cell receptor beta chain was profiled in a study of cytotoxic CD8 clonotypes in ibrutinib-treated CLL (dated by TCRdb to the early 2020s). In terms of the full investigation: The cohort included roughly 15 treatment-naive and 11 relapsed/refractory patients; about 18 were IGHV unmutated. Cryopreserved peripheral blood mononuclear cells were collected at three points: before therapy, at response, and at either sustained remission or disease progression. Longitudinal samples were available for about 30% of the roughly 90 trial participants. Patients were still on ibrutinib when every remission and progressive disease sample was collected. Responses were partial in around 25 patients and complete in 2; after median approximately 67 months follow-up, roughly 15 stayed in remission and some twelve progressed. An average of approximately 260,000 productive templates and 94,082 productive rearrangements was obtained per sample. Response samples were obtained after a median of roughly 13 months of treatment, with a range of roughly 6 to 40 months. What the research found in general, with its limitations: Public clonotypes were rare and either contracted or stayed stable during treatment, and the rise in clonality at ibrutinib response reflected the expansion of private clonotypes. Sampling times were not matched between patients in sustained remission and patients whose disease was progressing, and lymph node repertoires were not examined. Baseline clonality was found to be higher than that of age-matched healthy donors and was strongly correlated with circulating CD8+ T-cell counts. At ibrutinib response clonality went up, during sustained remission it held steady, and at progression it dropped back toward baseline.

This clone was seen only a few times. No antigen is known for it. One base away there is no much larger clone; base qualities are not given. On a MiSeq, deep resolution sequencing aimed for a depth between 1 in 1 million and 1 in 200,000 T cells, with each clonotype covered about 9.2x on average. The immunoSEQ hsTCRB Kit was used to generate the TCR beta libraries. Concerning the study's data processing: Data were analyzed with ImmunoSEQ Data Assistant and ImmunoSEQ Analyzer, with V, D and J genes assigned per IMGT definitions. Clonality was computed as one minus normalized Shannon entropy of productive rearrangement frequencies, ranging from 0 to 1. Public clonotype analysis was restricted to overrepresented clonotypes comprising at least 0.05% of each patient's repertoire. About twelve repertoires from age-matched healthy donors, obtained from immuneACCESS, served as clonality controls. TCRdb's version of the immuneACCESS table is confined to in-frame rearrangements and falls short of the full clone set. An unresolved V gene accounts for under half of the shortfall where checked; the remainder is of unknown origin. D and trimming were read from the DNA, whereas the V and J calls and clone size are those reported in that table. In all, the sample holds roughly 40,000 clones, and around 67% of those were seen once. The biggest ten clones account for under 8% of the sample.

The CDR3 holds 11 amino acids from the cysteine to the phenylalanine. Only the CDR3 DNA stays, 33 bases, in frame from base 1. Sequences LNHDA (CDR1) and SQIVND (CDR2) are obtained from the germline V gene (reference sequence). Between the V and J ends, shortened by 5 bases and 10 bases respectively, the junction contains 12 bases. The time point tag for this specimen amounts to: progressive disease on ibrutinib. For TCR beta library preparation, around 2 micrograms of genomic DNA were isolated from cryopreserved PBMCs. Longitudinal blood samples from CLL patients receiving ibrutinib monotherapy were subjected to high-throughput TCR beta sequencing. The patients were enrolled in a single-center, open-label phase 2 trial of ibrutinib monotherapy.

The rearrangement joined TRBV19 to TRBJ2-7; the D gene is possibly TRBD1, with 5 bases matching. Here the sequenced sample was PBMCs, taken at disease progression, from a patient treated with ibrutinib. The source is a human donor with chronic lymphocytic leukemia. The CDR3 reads CASSRDSRQYF. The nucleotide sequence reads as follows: TGTGCCAGTAGTCGAGACAGTCGTCAGTACTTC.